The 22 T cell receptor beta chains in this list originate from one sample, sequenced in a study of cytomegalovirus exposure and HLA in healthy donors. Vbeta (60) and Jbeta (13) primers were used in the PCR. Generated by immunoSEQ multiplex PCR, the TCRdb table keeps only in-frame clones and is missing some. This table holds about 130,000 clones, around 75% found once. Sample: PBMCs. The receptors were sampled from a man aged 25 to 45 in good health and CMV-seronegative.

J is TRBJ1-2 and V is TRBV10-2, with 8 positions matching TRBD1. Germline CDR1 is WSHSY and CDR2 is SAAADI. The CDR3 spans 13 residues. The V and J ends lost 8 bases and 8 bases, in that order; junction bases with no gene match: 10. In nucleotides, the CDR3 is TGCGCCAGCGGGGAGAGACAGGGGCTAGGCTACACCTTC. Translated: CASGERQGLGYTF.

This clone turned up a few times. V and J are TRBV13 and TRBJ1-3; 9 bases are a match to TRBD1. Germline lookup yields CDR1 PRHDT and CDR2 FYEKMQ (reference sequence). Trimming at V came to 3 bases and at J to 0 bases, leaving 9 bases not matched to a gene. The CDR3 spans 18 residues. CDR3 protein: CASSFRDRVLRSGNTIYF. CDR3 nucleotide sequence: TGTGCCAGCAGCTTCCGGGACAGGGTGCTTCGCTCTGGAAACACCATATATTTT.

The chain links TRBV6-6 to TRBJ2-7; perhaps TRBD2 as D (5 bases). V was trimmed by 6 bases and J by 3 bases, leaving 12 bases between them. This CDR3 contains 13 residues. Germline lookup yields CDR1 MNHNY and CDR2 SVGAGI (reference sequence). CDR3 residues: CASRYPEVYEQYF. In nucleotides, the CDR3 is TGTGCCAGCAGATACCCGGAGGTCTACGAGCAGTACTTC.

The chain carries TRBV12-5 and TRBJ2-3, with a tentative D call TRBD2 (7 bases). Germline V gene lookup returns CDR1 LGHNT and CDR2 FRNRAP. With 2 bases removed from V and 2 bases from J, the gap between germline ends came to 11 bases. This CDR3 contains 15 residues. CDR3 sequence (DNA): TGTGCTAGTGGTTTGAAGGGGGGGGTCACAGATACGCAGTATTTT. Translated, it gives CASGLKGGVTDTQYF. Full variable domain (remainder filled in from reference TRBV12-5 and TRBJ2-3): DARVTQTPRHKVTEMGQEVTMRCQPILGHNTVFWYRQTMMQGLELLAYFRNRAPLDDSGMPKDRFSAEMPDATLATLKIQPSEPRDSAVYFCASGLKGGVTDTQYFGPGTRLTVL.

The CDR3 sequence is CASSFSPGSTIEQYF. In nucleotides, the CDR3 is TGTGCCAGCAGCTTCTCGCCGGGAAGTACGATAGAGCAGTACTTC. The J gene is TRBJ2-7, the V gene TRBV11-1; D is possibly TRBD2 (5 bases). The germline V and J ends were trimmed by 3 bases and 7 bases, with 19 bases remaining between them. Per germline, CDR1 SGHAT and CDR2 FQDESV (reference sequence). CDR3 length: 15 residues.

The rearrangement uses TRBV19 and TRBJ2-1; 14 bases are a match to TRBD2. Trimming at V came to 7 bases and at J to 6 bases, leaving 5 bases not matched to a gene. Germline V CDR1 and CDR2: LNHDA, SQIVND (reference sequence). CDR3 length equals 15 residues. The CDR3 loop is CASTPTSGRGNEQFF. In nucleotides, the CDR3 is TGTGCCAGTACCCCGACTAGCGGGAGGGGCAATGAGCAGTTCTTC.

The chain joins TRBV19 to TRBJ2-3, with D maybe TRBD2 (6 bases). CDR1 is LNHDA and CDR2 is SQIVND in the germline V gene (reference sequence). V shed 4 bases and J shed 0 bases, with 11 bases lying between them. This CDR3 has 15 amino acids. CDR3 DNA: TGTGCCAGTAGTACCCGGGACTGGAGCACAGATACGCAGTATTTT. It translates to CASSTRDWSTDTQYF.

This chain connects TRBV7-9 to TRBJ2-5; D might be TRBD2 (6 bases). Trimming shortened V by 2 bases and J by 7 bases, and 14 bases separated the two germline ends. The germline CDR1 and CDR2 sequences are SEHNR and FQNEAQ (reference sequence). CDR3 length equals 14 residues. CDR3 nucleotide sequence: TGTGCCAGCAGCTTATATGGGACTGTTGGGACCCAGTACTTC. As protein: CASSLYGTVGTQYF.

DNA of the CDR3: TGTGCCAGTAGTATAGACAGGGAGGGAGTTAATGAGCAGTTCTTC. As protein: CASSIDREGVNEQFF. The chain recombines TRBV19 with TRBJ2-1; TRBD2 matches 7 bases. CDR1 LNHDA and CDR2 SQIVND come from the germline V gene (reference sequence). The ends lost 0 bases at V and 7 bases at J; junction bases unmatched: 6. CDR3 length: 15 residues.

The V gene is TRBV10-1, the J gene TRBJ2-1; 10 bases are a match to TRBD2. Trimming took 0 bases from V and 0 from J; bases not matched to a gene: 11. The CDR3 consists of 20 residues. Germline V gene sequence: CDR1 WNHNN, CDR2 SYGVQD (reference sequence). The CDR3 protein is CASSESLLAGRKGSYNEQFF. The DNA for the CDR3 is TGCGCCAGCAGTGAGTCGTTACTAGCGGGGAGAAAGGGCTCCTACAATGAGCAGTTCTTC.

The rearrangement links TRBV5-1 to TRBJ1-1; D call uncertain. The CDR3 has 13 amino acids. Per the germline V gene, CDR1 is SGHRS and CDR2 is YFSETQ. V lost 0 bases, J lost 4 bases, and 7 bases lay in between. The CDR3: CASSLGRGTEAFF. The CDR3 region has the DNA TGCGCCAGCAGCTTGGGACGGGGCACTGAAGCTTTCTTT.

The V and J genes are TRBV2 and TRBJ2-1; no clear D gene. CDR1 is SNHLY and CDR2 is FYNNEI in the germline V gene. The CDR3 totals 13 residues. V lost 2 bases and J lost 4, with 6 bases in between. The CDR3 reads CASSESLYNEQFF. The CDR3 nucleotides read TGTGCCAGCAGTGAAAGTCTATACAATGAGCAGTTCTTC.

The gene calls are TRBV6-5 and TRBJ1-4; D is unresolved. The V and J ends lost 0 bases and 7 bases respectively, with 9 bases between them. Per the germline V gene, CDR1 is MNHEY and CDR2 is SVGAGI. This CDR3 contains 14 residues. CDR3 sequence: CASSYSGRVEKLFF. As DNA, the CDR3 is TGTGCCAGCAGTTACTCAGGGAGGGTTGAAAAACTGTTTTTT.

V gene TRBV15 combines with J gene TRBJ2-1; D not resolved. Trimming shortened V by 0 bases and J by 15 bases, and 9 bases separated the two germline ends. Germline lookup yields CDR1 LNHNV and CDR2 YYDKDF (reference sequence). This CDR3 is built from 11 residues. CDR3 protein: CATSRDLGPFF. The CDR3 nucleotides read TGTGCCACCAGCAGAGACCTAGGTCCGTTCTTC.

The rearrangement links TRBV5-4 to TRBJ1-2; D unclear. The CDR3 loop spans 13 amino acids. V was clipped by 4 bases and J by 3 bases, with 10 bases between them. Germline loops: CDR1 SGHNT, CDR2 YYREEE (reference sequence). In DNA form, the CDR3 reads TGTGCCAGCAGCACCGACGGGGACTATGGCTACACCTTC. Its translation: CASSTDGDYGYTF.

The chain is built from TRBV7-2 and TRBJ1-2; TRBD1 agrees at 8 bases. The CDR3 has 16 amino acids. Germline lookup yields CDR1 SGHTA and CDR2 FQGNSA. With V trimmed by 4 bases and J by 4 bases, 11 bases remained unmatched. The CDR3 loop is CASSSYTGQGSYGYTF. The CDR3 bases are TGTGCCAGCAGCTCCTACACCGGACAGGGCTCCTATGGCTACACCTTC.

The V gene is TRBV6-1, the J gene TRBJ1-5; a weak D match, TRBD1 (6 bases). The CDR3 loop spans 16 amino acids. The ends were cut back, 1 base at V and 2 bases at J, with 12 bases in the middle. The germline CDR1 and CDR2 sequences are MNHNS and SASEGT. CDR3 protein: CASSEVGRQGNQPQHF. CDR3 DNA: TGTGCCAGCAGTGAAGTGGGCAGACAGGGCAATCAGCCCCAGCATTTT.

This chain links TRBV6-5 with TRBJ2-7, with D tentatively TRBD1 (6 bases). In germline, CDR1 is MNHEY, CDR2 SVGAGI. V lost 3 bases and J lost 5, with 17 bases in between. The CDR3 covers 15 residues. This CDR3 is CASSYDFRGSDEQYF. The DNA of the CDR3 is TGTGCCAGCAGTTATGACTTCAGGGGAAGCGACGAGCAGTACTTC.

The J gene is TRBJ1-1, the V gene TRBV2; 7 bases are shared with TRBD1. CDR3 length: 14 amino acids. J lost 1 base, V lost 6 bases, and 5 bases had no gene match. Germline V gene sequence: CDR1 SNHLY, CDR2 FYNNEI. The CDR3 loop reads CASRLTGRNTEAFF. The CDR3 DNA follows: TGTGCCAGCAGGCTGACAGGGCGGAACACTGAAGCTTTCTTT.

The chain links TRBV27 to TRBJ2-2, with 8 nucleotides matching TRBD1. CDR3 length: 18 residues. Germline V gene lookup returns CDR1 MNHEY and CDR2 SMNVEV (reference sequence). The V and J ends lost 4 bases and 1 base, in that order; junction bases with no gene match: 11. In nucleotides, the CDR3 is TGTGCCAGCAGTTCCGGGCGAAGTGACAGGGGGAACACCGGGGAGCTGTTTTTT. Its protein is CASSSGRSDRGNTGELFF.

The CDR3 DNA reads as TGCAGCGTTGAGGTTTCAGGGAACACTGAAGCTTTCTTT. It codes for CSVEVSGNTEAFF. The rearrangement uses TRBV29-1 and TRBJ1-1, with no clear D. The germline V gene encodes CDR1 SQVTM and CDR2 ANQGSEA. The CDR3 covers 13 residues. V was shortened by 3 bases and J by 1 base, with 9 bases between the two germline ends. The full variable domain, its missing parts supplied by reference TRBV29-1 and TRBJ1-1, is SAVISQKPSRDICQRGTSLTIQCQVDSQVTMMFWYRQQPGQSLTLIATANQGSEATYESGFVIDKFPISRPNLTFSTLTVSNMSPEDSSIYLCSVEVSGNTEAFFGQGTRLTVV.

The V gene is TRBV6-1, the J gene TRBJ1-1; D call uncertain. Germline V gene data show CDR1 as MNHNS and CDR2 as SASEGT. There are 15 residues in the CDR3. The V gene lost 6 bases and the J gene lost 1 base, with 15 bases spanning the gap. CDR3 sequence reads: CASRAEGRPNTEAFF. The DNA for the CDR3 is TGTGCCAGCAGGGCGGAGGGAAGGCCGAACACTGAAGCTTTCTTT.